This T cell receptor (beta chain) was sequenced during a study of blood T cell repertoires in COVID-19. The wider study: The United States, Italy and Spain were the sources of the acute and convalescent COVID-19 samples. PBMCs, B-cell-depleted T cells, or T cells were the source of the cDNA or gDNA that made up the material.

Trimming removed 2 bases from V and 10 bases from J; junction bases left unmatched: 5. Looked up from germline, CDR1 is GTSNPN and CDR2 is SVGIG (reference sequence). This CDR3 comprises 13 residues. Produced via immunoSEQ multiplex PCR; TCRdb's table is partial and in-frame only. The sample yields hundreds of thousands of clones, just over 85% seen once. The sequencing sample was made of peripheral blood. This TCR was sampled from a woman in her 30s with active or convalescent COVID-19. The chain uses TRBV30 and TRBJ1-4; TRBD1 agrees at 9 bases. This CDR3 is CAWSQGTGLKLFF. CDR3 nucleotides: TGTGCCTGGAGTCAGGGGACAGGGCTAAAACTGTTTTTT.